This T cell receptor beta chain originates from a study of response to subunit inactivated influenza vaccine. TCRdb analysed the RT-PCR reads with MiXCR anew, one entry per CDR3 protein. The sample gives roughly 790,000 distinct CDR3 sequences, approximately 22% of which show up once; roughly a tenth is in the top ten. CDR3 size: 15 residues. Germline values: CDR1 MNHEY, CDR2 SVGEGT. Between the trimmed V and J ends, which lost 6 bases and 3 bases, there was a span of 12 bases. The rearrangement links TRBV6-2 or TRBV6-3 to TRBJ1-6; D unclear. The source is a man in his forties or fifties who received an inactivated influenza vaccine. The sequences come from PBMCs from blood, collected less than 6 days after vaccination. The CDR3 loop reads CASSHEAGYNSPLHF. The CDR3 DNA reads as TGTGCCAGCAGCCACGAAGCCGGCTATAATTCACCCCTCCACTTT.